Listed here are 18 T cell receptor beta chains from one sample, sequenced in a study of Ad26.COV2.S vaccination and SARS-CoV-2 variants. TCRdb's table, derived via immunoSEQ multiplex PCR, lists solely in-frame clones and lacks some. The sample has around 340,000 clones, 70% to 90% seen once. Noted treatment: 19 received Ad26.COV2.S at low or high dose, single or two shots; a few received placebo; per-sample allocation not given. Repertoires come from day 63 after the first vaccine or placebo injection. Sample: peripheral blood, taken in a trial of Ad26.COV2.S vaccine versus placebo. These receptors originate from a person aged 18-65 years who received the Ad26.COV2.S COVID-19 vaccine or a placebo.

This rearrangement joins TRBV19 to TRBJ2-3; tentatively, D is TRBD2 (6 bases). The CDR3 spans 16 residues. V was pared by 1 base and J by 3 bases, with 14 bases between. CDR1 and CDR2 (germline): LNHDA, SQIVND (reference sequence). The CDR3 reads CASSIVRLGLTDTQYF. The CDR3 region has the DNA TGTGCCAGTAGTATAGTACGACTAGGGTTGACAGATACGCAGTATTTT.

This chain connects TRBV6-5 to TRBJ2-2; TRBD2 matches at 10 bases. Unmatched junction bases numbered 9, after V lost 7 bases and J lost 7 bases. The CDR3 is 15 residues long. The germline gives CDR1 MNHEY, CDR2 SVGAGI. CDR3 in DNA: TGTGCCAGCAAGGAGCTAGCGGGAGCGGTCGGGGAGCTGTTTTTT. It specifies CASKELAGAVGELFF.

The table lists this clone with a few counts. CDR3 in amino acids: CASSFGTPLHF. CDR3 in DNA: TGTGCCAGCAGCTTCGGGACGCCCCTCCACTTT. The V gene is TRBV11-2, the J gene TRBJ1-6; D is perhaps TRBD1 (5 bases). The CDR3 consists of 11 residues. V lost 3 bases, J lost 13 bases, and 7 bases lay in between. Germline V lookup: CDR1 SGHAT, CDR2 FQNNGV.

The J gene is TRBJ2-7, the V gene TRBV5-1; 8 bases are shared with TRBD1. V lost 4 bases to trimming and J lost 0 bases; unmatched junction nucleotides: 6. Germline V gives CDR1 SGHRS, CDR2 YFSETQ. This CDR3 is built from 15 residues. For the CDR3, the DNA is TGCGCCAGCAGCGGTCAGGGGGCAGCCTCCTACGAGCAGTACTTC. It yields the protein CASSGQGAASYEQYF.

The chain is built from TRBV28 and TRBJ2-7, with D possibly matching TRBD2 (5 bases). V was cut by 5 bases and J by 3 bases, with 14 bases left in between. This CDR3 has 14 residues. Germline V lookup: CDR1 MDHEN, CDR2 SYDVKM. The CDR3 here is CASSPVEEVYEQYF. In DNA, the CDR3 is TGTGCCAGCAGTCCCGTTGAGGAGGTCTACGAGCAGTACTTC.

The chain uses TRBV7-2 and TRBJ2-7; 13 bases fit TRBD2. This CDR3 has 16 residues. V was pared by 3 bases and J by 6 bases, with 8 bases of the junction left unmatched. Germline V lookup: CDR1 SGHTA, CDR2 FQGNSA. CDR3 amino acids: CASSFGRTSGRGEQYF. The CDR3 nucleotides are TGTGCCAGCAGCTTCGGTCGGACTAGCGGGAGAGGCGAGCAGTACTTC.

This chain joins TRBV4-3 and TRBJ1-1; no reliable D call. V was pared by 0 bases and J by 6 bases, with 11 bases between. CDR1 is LGHNA and CDR2 is YSLEER in the germline V gene. The CDR3 consists of 14 residues. The CDR3 DNA sequence: TGCGCCAGCAGCCAAGATGAAAGGGTGTCTGAAGCTTTCTTT. Its translation is CASSQDERVSEAFF.

J is TRBJ2-2 and V is TRBV7-6, with 8 bases identical to TRBD2. Per the germline V gene, CDR1 is SGHVS and CDR2 is FNYEAQ. The CDR3 has 15 amino acids. V lost 2 bases and J lost 8; bases outside the gene matches: 7. The CDR3: CASSLQSQRGGELFF. The DNA of the CDR3 is TGTGCCAGCAGCTTACAATCCCAGCGGGGGGGGGAGCTGTTTTTT.

This sequence joins TRBV2 and TRBJ2-1, with D tentatively TRBD2 (6 bases). Trimming took 4 bases from V and 4 from J, leaving 11 bases between them. The germline CDR1 and CDR2 sequences are SNHLY and FYNNEI. CDR3 size: 14 residues. The CDR3 nucleotides are TGTGCCAGCAGTGCGGCGGGATCTTACAATGAGCAGTTCTTC. Translating gives CASSAAGSYNEQFF. The complete variable domain, with remaining parts taken from reference TRBV2 and TRBJ2-1, reads EPEVTQTPSHQVTQMGQEVILRCVPISNHLYFYWYRQILGQKVEFLVSFYNNEISEKSEIFDDQFSVERPDGSNFTLKIRSTKLEDSAMYFCASSAAGSYNEQFFGPGTRLTVL.

The chain employs TRBV10-3 and TRBJ2-3, with 12 bases that match TRBD2. The length of the CDR3 is 16 residues. Germline assignment: CDR1 ENHRY and CDR2 SYGVKD. With 3 bases clipped from V and 7 bases from J, the junction kept 8 bases outside the gene matches. The CDR3 region has the DNA TGTGCCATCAGTGACCCTAGCGGGGGGGCTGGGAATACGCAGTATTTT. It codes for CAISDPSGGAGNTQYF.

This chain connects TRBV6-1 to TRBJ2-1; tentative D call: TRBD2 (5 bases). Germline CDR1 reads MNHNS; CDR2 reads SASEGT. The CDR3 has 15 residues. The germline V and J ends were trimmed by 0 bases and 8 bases, with 14 bases remaining between them. Here the CDR3 reads CASSEALGHGDEQFF. As DNA, the CDR3 is TGTGCCAGCAGTGAAGCGCTTGGGCACGGGGATGAGCAGTTCTTC.

The chain has TRBV4-1 and TRBJ1-1, with a possible D match to TRBD1 (5 bases). Per the germline V gene, CDR1 is MGHRA and CDR2 is YSYEKL. CDR3 length equals 13 residues. The ends were cut back, 3 bases at V and 10 bases at J, with 15 bases in the middle. As DNA, the CDR3 is TGCGCCAGCAGCCAGGGGACTACGACGGGAGCTTTCTTT. This translates into CASSQGTTTGAFF.

The V and J genes are TRBV6-5 and TRBJ2-7; D not certain. In germline, CDR1 is MNHEY, CDR2 SVGAGI. V lost 10 bases and J 3 bases, leaving 10 bases between the germline ends. The CDR3 sequence is 11 residues long. CDR3 protein: CATTAFYEQYF. The CDR3, as DNA: TGTGCCACAACTGCTTTCTACGAGCAGTACTTC.

The rearrangement uses TRBV27 and TRBJ2-7; 8 nucleotides line up with TRBD2. V was clipped by 3 bases and J by 3 bases; unmatched bases: 4. In germline, CDR1 is MNHEY, CDR2 SMNVEV (reference sequence). CDR3 length equals 14 residues. The chain's CDR3 is CASSLLAGHYEQYF. The CDR3 nucleotides are TGTGCCAGCAGTTTGCTAGCGGGTCACTACGAGCAGTACTTC.

The rearrangement joins TRBV27 to TRBJ1-4; D possibly corresponds to TRBD1 (5 bases). Between the trimmed V and J ends, which lost 11 bases and 8 bases, there was a span of 21 bases. Germline loops: CDR1 MNHEY, CDR2 SMNVEV (reference sequence). This CDR3 has 14 amino acids. The CDR3: CAAGRGTSTEKLFF. The CDR3 DNA reads as TGTGCCGCGGGTCGGGGGACCTCGACAGAAAAACTGTTTTTT.

The CDR3: CASSFNEKRTVNSGNTIYF. The CDR3 bases are TGTGCCAGCAGCTTCAACGAAAAAAGGACGGTCAACTCTGGAAACACCATATATTTT. The chain carries TRBV7-9 and TRBJ1-3; D not resolved. Trimming took off 3 bases at V and 0 bases at J, with 21 bases between the two ends. CDR1 is SEHNR, CDR2 FQNEAQ, per germline (reference sequence). This CDR3 has 19 residues.

The chain couples TRBV7-9 to TRBJ2-7; the D is unclear. CDR1 is SEHNR, CDR2 FQNEAQ, per germline (reference sequence). Trimming took 0 bases from V and 5 from J, leaving 17 bases between them. This CDR3 is built from 16 residues. The CDR3 reads CASSLARLTIEDEQYF. The DNA for the CDR3 is TGTGCCAGCAGCTTAGCGCGGCTCACCATAGAGGACGAGCAGTACTTC.

The chain recombines TRBV6-1 with TRBJ2-7; D not certain. Germline assignment: CDR1 MNHNS and CDR2 SASEGT. The CDR3 consists of 12 residues. Trimming cost V 3 bases and J 2 bases, with 5 bases left between them. CDR3 nucleotides: TGTGCCAGCAGTGAGGGAACCTACGAGCAGTACTTC. Translation gives CASSEGTYEQYF.